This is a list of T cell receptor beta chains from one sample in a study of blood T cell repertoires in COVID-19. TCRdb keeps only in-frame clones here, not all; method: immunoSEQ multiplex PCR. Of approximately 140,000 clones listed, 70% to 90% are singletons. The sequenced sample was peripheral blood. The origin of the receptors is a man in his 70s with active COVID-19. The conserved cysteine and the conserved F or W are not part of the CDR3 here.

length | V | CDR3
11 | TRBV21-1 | ASSNRRDYGYT
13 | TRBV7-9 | ASSLEYRRENEQF
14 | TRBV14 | ASSQDSGGVASPLH
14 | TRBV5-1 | ASSFASGQGRETQY
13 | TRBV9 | ASSVDLPNTGELF
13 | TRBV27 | ASSLAGLAKNIQY
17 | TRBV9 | ASSVNIYGAGVEADTQY
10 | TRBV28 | ASQRGYQPQH
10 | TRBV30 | AWSVHDNEQF
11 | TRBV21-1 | ASSKIASDREV
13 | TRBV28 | ASSITGLAGIEQF
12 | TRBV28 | ASSRGDGNYGYT
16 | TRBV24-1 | ATSDLPWERTNTGELF
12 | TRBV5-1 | ASSFRVGAGELF
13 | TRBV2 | ASSEAQGRDNEQF
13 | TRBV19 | ASSGLQTGANVLT
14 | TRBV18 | ASSPSLAGGGNEQF
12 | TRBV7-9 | ASSLYAGANVLT
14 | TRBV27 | ASSSKLRAVGTEAF
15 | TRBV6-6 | ASSRGPQGLNSNEQF
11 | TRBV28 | ASSVQSYYGYT
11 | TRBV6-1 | ASSERDRYEQY
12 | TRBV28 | ASSPAGGHQPQH
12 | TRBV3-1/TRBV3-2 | ASSQGQGGAEQY
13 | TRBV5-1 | ASSLRGLSTDTQY
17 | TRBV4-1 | ASSQGPGSSGLITDTQY
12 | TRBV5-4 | ASSLPGGPYEQY
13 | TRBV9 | ASSVGGTSGFEQF
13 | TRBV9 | ASSVTGGELRGYT
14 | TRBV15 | ATSRDFGTDNYGYT
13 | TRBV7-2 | ASTTQGQVPTEAF
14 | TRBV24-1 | ATSRAGTPDNQPQH
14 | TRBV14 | ASSLRYRDPNEKLF
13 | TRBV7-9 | ASSFRQGKNTEAF
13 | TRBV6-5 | ASSYSSGSVNEQY
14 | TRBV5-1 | ASSPTGTSGSGEQF
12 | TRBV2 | ASSERDRNTEAF
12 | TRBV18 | ASSPREMNTEAF
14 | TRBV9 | ASSVPRDRGEDTQY
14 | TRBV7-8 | ASSGSMEVSGNTIY
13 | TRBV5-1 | ASSAGTSGANEQF
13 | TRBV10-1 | ASNGQGATNEKLF
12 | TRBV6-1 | ASSEGGTVVGYT
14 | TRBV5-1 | ASTPSATSGKDEQF
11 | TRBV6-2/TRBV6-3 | ASSIQGPTEAF
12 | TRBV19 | ASSTGTDNQPQH
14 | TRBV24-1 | ATSDPGQGPTGELF
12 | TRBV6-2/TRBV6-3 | ASSYSGRGQPQH